A single T cell receptor beta chain is shown here with its context. Terminally differentiated effector memory CD45RA+ cells were excluded by CCR7 positive selection of CD45RO-negative cells. Assay used: immunoSEQ multiplex PCR; TCRdb lists only in-frame clones, some missing. The sample lists about 1,900,000 clones, less than 95% occurring once. The data belong to a study of shared clonotypes between healthy human individuals. The TCR was taken from a man aged 18-30 years in good health. Sequences were obtained from naive CD8+ T cells sorted from blood.

The CDR3 DNA sequence: TGTGCCAGCAGCTTAGGTGAGGGACTTCCGAGAGAGACCCAGTACTTC. As protein: CASSLGEGLPRETQYF. The V call is TRBV7-9, the J call TRBJ2-5, with a possible D match to TRBD2 (6 bases). Germline CDR1 is SEHNR and CDR2 is FQNEAQ (reference sequence). The CDR3 loop spans 16 amino acids. V was shortened by 1 base and J by 4 bases, with 16 bases between the two germline ends.